Listed below are T cell receptor beta chains from one sample, sequenced in a study of cytomegalovirus exposure and HLA in healthy donors. Data came from immunoSEQ multiplex PCR; TCRdb stores just in-frame clones and leaves some out. The data show about 130,000 clones, around three quarters seen once. The sample consisted of PBMCs. The receptor source for this set is a man aged 35 to 55 in good health and CMV-seronegative. Each CDR3 is given with its conserved first and last residue. A D gene is named only where the DNA matches it firmly. Clone size is given for some rows only: seen once, a few or many times, or a class if the clone is expanded.

V	size	J	D	CDR3	DNA
TRBV6-5	.	TRBJ2-3	.	CASTRRAFTDTQYF	TGTGCCAGCACTCGGCGGGCCTTCACAGATACGCAGTATTTT
TRBV9	.	TRBJ2-7	.	CASSPTTGSAEYEQYF	TGTGCCAGCAGCCCCACGACCGGGTCCGCGGAATACGAGCAGTACTTC
TRBV4-3	few	TRBJ2-5	TRBD2	CASGLGETQYF	TGCGCCAGCGGACTAGGCGAGACCCAGTACTTC
TRBV10-3	once	TRBJ2-1	TRBD1	CAISEGASSYNEQFF	TGTGCCATCTCCGAGGGGGCTAGCTCCTACAATGAGCAGTTCTTC
TRBV11-3	.	TRBJ1-5	.	CASSSTVDQPQHF	TGTGCCAGCAGCTCGACAGTAGATCAGCCCCAGCATTTT
TRBV19	.	TRBJ2-3	.	CASSITLAALADTQYF	TGTGCCAGTAGTATTACGTTGGCGGCATTGGCAGATACGCAGTATTTT
TRBV19	.	TRBJ2-3	.	CASSMDHGTTSFTDTQYF	TGTGCCAGTAGTATGGACCACGGGACAACGTCTTTCACAGATACGCAGTATTTT
TRBV5-4	.	TRBJ2-7	TRBD2	CASSFRGDGGQYF	TGTGCCAGCAGCTTTCGGGGGGACGGGGGGCAGTACTTC
TRBV10-2	few	TRBJ1-1	.	CASSDRRGTEAFF	TGCGCCAGCAGTGACCGTCGAGGCACTGAAGCTTTCTTT
TRBV7-2	.	TRBJ2-7	.	CASSSFPGQGAYEQYF	TGTGCCAGCAGCTCCTTCCCGGGACAAGGGGCCTACGAGCAGTACTTC
TRBV7-9	.	TRBJ1-4	.	CASSSPEEKLFF	TGTGCCAGCAGCTCCCCAGAAGAAAAACTGTTTTTT
TRBV5-1	once	TRBJ2-6	.	CASSLNFIRAGANVLTF	TGCGCCAGCAGCTTGAATTTTATACGGGCTGGGGCCAACGTCCTGACTTTC
TRBV5-1	.	TRBJ2-5	.	CASSSSGLSRDSQYF	TGCGCCAGCAGCTCCTCGGGACTTTCAAGAGATAGCCAGTACTTC
TRBV28	few	TRBJ2-7	TRBD2	CASSWGLAYEQYF	TGTGCCAGCAGTTGGGGACTAGCTTACGAGCAGTACTTC
TRBV7-2	.	TRBJ2-7	TRBD2	CASSLGLAGVGEQYF	TGTGCCAGCAGCTTGGGACTAGCGGGAGTAGGGGAGCAGTACTTC
TRBV6-1	.	TRBJ2-3	TRBD1	CASSELSGGAGTDTQYF	TGTGCCAGCAGTGAATTGTCAGGGGGCGCTGGCACAGATACGCAGTATTTT
TRBV6-1	few	TRBJ1-1	.	CASQAGTSIGAFF	TGTGCCTCTCAAGCCGGGACTTCCATCGGGGCTTTCTTT
TRBV7-2	few	TRBJ2-1	.	CASSLVGGFAYNEQFF	TGTGCCAGCAGCTTAGTAGGCGGGTTCGCCTACAATGAGCAGTTCTTC
TRBV6-1	.	TRBJ2-7	.	CASSTRDRYF	TGTGCCAGCAGCACCCGAGACAGATACTTC
TRBV12-5	few	TRBJ1-1	TRBD1	CASAYRGPNTEAFF	TGTGCTAGTGCCTACAGGGGCCCGAACACTGAAGCTTTCTTT
TRBV5-1	.	TRBJ2-5	.	CASSLDGVSNQYF	TGCGCCAGCAGCTTAGACGGAGTCTCGAACCAGTACTTC
TRBV18	.	TRBJ1-2	.	CASSPVGYGYTF	TGTGCCAGCTCACCTGTCGGCTATGGCTACACCTTC
TRBV7-7	few	TRBJ1-3	TRBD1	CASSTGTGKGNTIYF	TGTGCCAGCAGCACTGGGACAGGGAAAGGAAACACCATATATTTT
TRBV9	.	TRBJ2-6	TRBD1	CASSVQDRVFSGANVLTF	TGTGCCAGCAGCGTACAGGACAGGGTCTTCTCTGGGGCCAACGTCCTGACTTTC
TRBV28	.	TRBJ1-2	TRBD1	CASKGPGTGGVGGTF	TGTGCCAGCAAGGGGCCCGGGACAGGGGGCGTGGGGGGCACCTTC
TRBV6-5	.	TRBJ2-7	TRBD1	CASSLSQGPYEQYF	TGTGCCAGCTCCCTATCACAGGGGCCCTACGAGCAGTACTTC
TRBV9	few	TRBJ1-2	.	CASSPPGRNYGYTF	TGTGCCAGCAGCCCCCCTGGCCGAAACTATGGCTACACCTTC
TRBV29-1	.	TRBJ2-5	.	CSVAPGSEETQYF	TGCAGCGTTGCTCCGGGGTCCGAAGAGACCCAGTACTTC
TRBV4-3	.	TRBJ2-7	.	CASSQVEGRGPYEQYF	TGCGCCAGCAGCCAAGTGGAGGGGCGCGGCCCCTACGAGCAGTACTTC
TRBV28	.	TRBJ1-1	TRBD1	CASSGQGREGAEAFF	TGTGCCAGCAGTGGACAGGGGCGCGAGGGGGCTGAAGCTTTCTTT
TRBV5-1	.	TRBJ2-5	.	CASSQIVEEETQYF	TGCGCCAGCAGCCAGATCGTGGAGGAAGAGACCCAGTACTTC
TRBV5-4	.	TRBJ2-3	.	CASSLFSAGTDTQYF	TGTGCCAGCAGCTTGTTTAGCGCGGGCACAGATACGCAGTATTTT
TRBV5-1	.	TRBJ2-5	TRBD1	CASSDRGAETQYF	TGCGCCAGCAGCGACAGGGGGGCGGAGACCCAGTACTTC
TRBV11-3	.	TRBJ1-2	TRBD1	CASRGGQGVPNYGYTF	TGTGCCAGCCGAGGGGGACAGGGGGTTCCTAACTATGGCTACACCTTC
TRBV5-1	.	TRBJ2-3	TRBD2	CASSRTPLAALTDTQYF	TGCGCCAGCAGCAGAACCCCTCTAGCGGCCCTCACAGATACGCAGTATTTT
TRBV7-2	.	TRBJ2-2	TRBD1	CASSYRDRALAGELFF	TGTGCCAGCAGCTACCGGGACAGGGCTTTGGCCGGGGAGCTGTTTTTT
TRBV5-6	.	TRBJ2-3	.	CASSLGIDYTDTQYF	TGTGCCAGCAGCTTGGGAATCGACTACACAGATACGCAGTATTTT
TRBV15	.	TRBJ2-7	TRBD1	CATSRPPGQGFYEQYF	TGTGCCACCAGCAGACCACCGGGACAGGGTTTCTACGAGCAGTACTTC
TRBV18	.	TRBJ2-5	TRBD2	CASSPQGTSGAQETQYF	TGTGCCAGCTCACCACAGGGGACTAGCGGGGCACAAGAGACCCAGTACTTC